The 9 T cell receptor beta chains below were found in one sample sequenced in a study of blood T cell repertoires in COVID-19. Here immunoSEQ multiplex PCR was the method, and the copy in TCRdb shows in-frame clones only, minus some. The table records some 340,000 clones, around nine tenths of them present only once. Material for sequencing was PBMCs or T cells enriched from blood (not recorded which). These TCRs come from a woman in her twenties or thirties who had been exposed to COVID-19.

CDR3 residues: CASSGQSTNTEAFF. The CDR3 nucleotides read TGTGCCAGCAGCGGACAGTCAACCAACACTGAAGCTTTCTTT. V and J are TRBV7-9 and TRBJ1-1, with a weak D call TRBD1 (6 bases). The length of the CDR3 is 14 residues. The germline V and J ends were trimmed by 5 bases and 2 bases, with 12 bases remaining between them. CDR1 SEHNR and CDR2 FQNEAQ come from the germline V gene (reference sequence).

V usage is TRBV5-1 and J usage is TRBJ1-1; TRBD1 aligns across 7 bases. Germline V gene data show CDR1 as SGHRS and CDR2 as YFSETQ. The CDR3 spans 15 residues. The trim removed 0 bases at V and 1 base at J, leaving 3 bases unmatched. The CDR3 DNA reads TGCGCCAGCAGCTTGGGTCAGGGGGAGAACACTGAAGCTTTCTTT. Translating it yields CASSLGQGENTEAFF.

The V call is TRBV6-1, the J call TRBJ2-2; 10 bases align to TRBD1. V shed 2 bases, J shed 5 bases, and the junction held 8 bases outside the gene matches. Germline-derived CDR1 and CDR2 are MNHNS and SASEGT. This CDR3 region has 17 residues. For the CDR3, the DNA is TGTGCCAGCAGTGAATTCCGGGACAGGGGTCAGACCGGGGAGCTGTTTTTT. It is translated as CASSEFRDRGQTGELFF.

A word on this clone: The same CDR3 arises from other DNA sequences in this sample as well. The chain links TRBV5-1 to TRBJ2-5, with D possibly TRBD2 on 6 matching bases. Looked up from germline, CDR1 is SGHRS and CDR2 is YFSETQ. The length of the CDR3 is 13 residues. Trimming removed 4 bases from V and 2 bases from J, with 9 bases in between. CDR3 loop: CASSPGVQETQYF. The CDR3 nucleotides read TGCGCCAGCAGCCCGGGAGTTCAAGAGACCCAGTACTTC.

This clone was counted only a few times. The rearrangement uses TRBV10-3 and TRBJ1-5; D is possibly TRBD1 (6 bases). The CDR3 is 15 amino acids. Germline loops: CDR1 ENHRY, CDR2 SYGVKD. Trimming shortened V by 4 bases and J by 0 bases, and 10 bases separated the two germline ends. CDR3: CAISVTGYSNQPQHF. CDR3 nucleotide sequence: TGTGCCATCAGTGTGACAGGCTATAGCAATCAGCCCCAGCATTTT.

J is TRBJ1-4 and V is TRBV7-9; possible D gene TRBD1, 5 bases. The CDR3 consists of 10 residues. Germline loops: CDR1 SEHNR, CDR2 FQNEAQ (reference sequence). V was cut by 8 bases and J by 12 bases, with 10 bases left in between. The DNA of the CDR3 is TGTGCCAGCGGGGCGGAACAACTGTTTTTT. Translated, it gives CASGAEQLFF.

This clone was picked up one time. This chain uses TRBV29-1 with TRBJ1-1, with 7 positions matching TRBD1. Germline V gene data show CDR1 as SQVTM and CDR2 as ANQGSEA. Trimming took 8 bases from V and 1 from J; bases not matched to a gene: 13. This CDR3 region has 15 residues. CDR3 protein: CSTWDSVVKNTEAFF. In DNA, the CDR3 is TGCAGCACCTGGGACAGCGTCGTGAAGAACACTGAAGCTTTCTTT.

This clone has just one count. The V and J genes are TRBV3-1 (or the pseudogene TRBV3-2) and TRBJ2-7, with 12 bases matching TRBD2. This CDR3 contains 16 residues. V dropped 2 bases and J dropped 6; count of bases not matched to a gene: 8. Per the germline V gene, CDR1 is LGHDT and CDR2 is YNNKEL (reference sequence). In DNA, the CDR3 is TGTGCCAGCAGCCAACGATCACTAGCGGGGGGACCCGAGCAGTACTTC. It encodes CASSQRSLAGGPEQYF.

The chain recombines TRBV19 with TRBJ1-1, with 7 bases lining up with TRBD1. J lost 0 bases, V lost 6 bases, and 10 bases had no gene match. The CDR3 totals 16 residues. CDR1 and CDR2 from the germline V gene are LNHDA and SQIVND (reference sequence). CDR3 sequence reads: CASSPDRDSMNTEAFF. CDR3 nucleotide sequence: TGTGCCAGTAGCCCTGACAGGGACAGCATGAACACTGAAGCTTTCTTT.